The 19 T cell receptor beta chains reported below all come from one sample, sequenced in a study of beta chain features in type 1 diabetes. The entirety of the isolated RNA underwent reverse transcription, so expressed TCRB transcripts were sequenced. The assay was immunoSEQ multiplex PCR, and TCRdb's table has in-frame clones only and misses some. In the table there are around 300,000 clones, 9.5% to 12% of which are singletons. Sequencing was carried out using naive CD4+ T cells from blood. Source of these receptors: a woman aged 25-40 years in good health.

In DNA, the CDR3 is TGTGCCAGCAGCCCACAACGGGGTAGCGGGAGGGCCTACGAGCAGTACTTC. Translation: CASSPQRGSGRAYEQYF. The gene calls are TRBV11-2 and TRBJ2-7; 11 bases match TRBD2. V was pared by 5 bases and J by 2 bases, with 11 bases of the junction left unmatched. Per the germline V gene, CDR1 is SGHAT and CDR2 is FQNNGV. The CDR3 has 17 amino acids.

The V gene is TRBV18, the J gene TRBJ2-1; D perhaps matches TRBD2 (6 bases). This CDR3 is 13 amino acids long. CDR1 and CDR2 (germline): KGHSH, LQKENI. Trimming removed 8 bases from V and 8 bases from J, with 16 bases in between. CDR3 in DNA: TGTGCCAGCATCCGGGAGCTAGTGCATGAGCAGTTCTTC. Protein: CASIRELVHEQFF. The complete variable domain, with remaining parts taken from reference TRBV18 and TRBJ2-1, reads NAGVMQNPRHLVRRRGQEARLRCSPMKGHSHVYWYRQLPEEGLKFMVYLQKENIIDESGMPKERFSAEFPKEGPSILRIQQVVRGDSAAYFCASIRELVHEQFFGPGTRLTVL.

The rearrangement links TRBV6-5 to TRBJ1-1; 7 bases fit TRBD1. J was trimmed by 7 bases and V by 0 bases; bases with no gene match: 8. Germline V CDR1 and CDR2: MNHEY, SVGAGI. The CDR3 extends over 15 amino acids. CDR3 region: CASSYSILRGDEAFF. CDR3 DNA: TGTGCCAGCAGTTACTCGATCCTCAGGGGGGATGAAGCTTTCTTT.

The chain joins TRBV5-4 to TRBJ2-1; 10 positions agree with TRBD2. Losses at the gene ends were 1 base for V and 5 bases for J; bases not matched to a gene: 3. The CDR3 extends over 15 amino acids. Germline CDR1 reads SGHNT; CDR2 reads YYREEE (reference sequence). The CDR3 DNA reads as TGTGCCAGCAGCTTGTCTAGCGGGAGCCACAATGAGCAGTTCTTC. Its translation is CASSLSSGSHNEQFF.

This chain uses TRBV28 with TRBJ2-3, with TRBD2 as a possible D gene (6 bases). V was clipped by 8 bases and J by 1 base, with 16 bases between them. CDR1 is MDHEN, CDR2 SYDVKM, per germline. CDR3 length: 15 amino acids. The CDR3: CASLPTGAGTDTQYF. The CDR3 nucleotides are TGTGCCAGCCTCCCGACGGGAGCCGGCACAGATACGCAGTATTTT.

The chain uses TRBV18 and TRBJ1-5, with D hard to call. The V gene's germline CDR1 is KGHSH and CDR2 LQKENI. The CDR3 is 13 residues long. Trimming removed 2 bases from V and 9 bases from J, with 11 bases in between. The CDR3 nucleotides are TGTGCCAGCTCACCAGGGGAAGGAGGGCCCCAGCATTTT. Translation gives CASSPGEGGPQHF.

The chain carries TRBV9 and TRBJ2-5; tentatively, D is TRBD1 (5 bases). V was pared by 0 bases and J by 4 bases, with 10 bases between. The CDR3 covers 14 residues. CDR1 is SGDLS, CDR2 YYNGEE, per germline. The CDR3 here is CASSVGPGSETQYF. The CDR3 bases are TGTGCCAGCAGCGTAGGTCCAGGGTCAGAGACCCAGTACTTC.

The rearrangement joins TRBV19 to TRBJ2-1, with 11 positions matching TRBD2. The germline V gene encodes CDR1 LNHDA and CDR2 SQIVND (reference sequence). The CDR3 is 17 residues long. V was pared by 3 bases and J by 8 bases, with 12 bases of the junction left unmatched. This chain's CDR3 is CASSIRLAGPIRDEQFF. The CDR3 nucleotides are TGTGCCAGTAGTATCAGACTAGCGGGGCCAATTAGGGATGAGCAGTTCTTC.

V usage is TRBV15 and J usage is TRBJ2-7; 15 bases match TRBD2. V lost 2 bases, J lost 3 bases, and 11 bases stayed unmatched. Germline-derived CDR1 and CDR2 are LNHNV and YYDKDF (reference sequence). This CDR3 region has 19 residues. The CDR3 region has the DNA TGTGCCACCAGCAGACCACCGGGACTAGCGGGAGGTGGGATCTACGAGCAGTACTTC. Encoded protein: CATSRPPGLAGGGIYEQYF.

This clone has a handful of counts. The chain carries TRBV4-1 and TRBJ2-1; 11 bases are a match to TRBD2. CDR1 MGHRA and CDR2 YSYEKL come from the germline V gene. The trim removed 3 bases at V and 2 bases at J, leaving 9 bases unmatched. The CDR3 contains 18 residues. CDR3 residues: CASSQGTSGSRAYNEQFF. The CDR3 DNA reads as TGCGCCAGCAGCCAGGGTACTAGCGGGAGCCGCGCCTACAATGAGCAGTTCTTC.

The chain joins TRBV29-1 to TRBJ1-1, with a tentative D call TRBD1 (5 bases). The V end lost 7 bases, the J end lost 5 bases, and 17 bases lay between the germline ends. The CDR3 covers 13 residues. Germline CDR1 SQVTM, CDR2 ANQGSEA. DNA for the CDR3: TGCAGCGGGAGACGGGGGATGTTAACTGAAGCTTTCTTT. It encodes CSGRRGMLTEAFF.

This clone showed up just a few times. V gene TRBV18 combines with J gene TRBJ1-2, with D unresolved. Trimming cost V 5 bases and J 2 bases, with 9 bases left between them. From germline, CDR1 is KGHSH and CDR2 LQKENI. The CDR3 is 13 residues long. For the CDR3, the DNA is TGTGCCAGCTCAGCGGGCCGGAACTATGGCTACACCTTC. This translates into CASSAGRNYGYTF.

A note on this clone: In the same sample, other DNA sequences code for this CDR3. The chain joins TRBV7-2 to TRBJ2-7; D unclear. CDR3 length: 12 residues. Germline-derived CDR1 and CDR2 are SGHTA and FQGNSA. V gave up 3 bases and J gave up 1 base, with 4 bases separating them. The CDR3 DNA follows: TGTGCCAGCAGCTTGTCATCCTACGAGCAGTACTTC. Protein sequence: CASSLSSYEQYF.

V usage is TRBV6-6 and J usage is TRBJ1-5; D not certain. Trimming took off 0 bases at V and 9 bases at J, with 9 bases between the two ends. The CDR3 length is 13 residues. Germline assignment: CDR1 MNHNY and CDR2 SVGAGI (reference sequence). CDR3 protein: CASSYSTRGPQHF. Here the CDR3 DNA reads TGTGCCAGCAGTTACTCGACCCGGGGGCCCCAGCATTTT.

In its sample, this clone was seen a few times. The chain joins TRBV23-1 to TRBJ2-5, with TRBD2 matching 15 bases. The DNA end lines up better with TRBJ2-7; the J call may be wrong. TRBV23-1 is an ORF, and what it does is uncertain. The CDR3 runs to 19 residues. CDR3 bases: TGCGCCAGCAGTCACGCCGGGACAGGACTAGCGGGAGGGTGCTACGAGCAGTACTTC. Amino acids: CASSHAGTGLAGGCYEQYF.

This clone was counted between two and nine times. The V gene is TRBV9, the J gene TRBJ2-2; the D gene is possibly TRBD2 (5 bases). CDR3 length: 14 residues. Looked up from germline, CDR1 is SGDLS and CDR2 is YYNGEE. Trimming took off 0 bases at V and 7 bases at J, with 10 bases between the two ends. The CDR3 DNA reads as TGTGCCAGCAGCGTAGAGACAACTAGCGGGGAGCTGTTTTTT. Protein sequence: CASSVETTSGELFF.

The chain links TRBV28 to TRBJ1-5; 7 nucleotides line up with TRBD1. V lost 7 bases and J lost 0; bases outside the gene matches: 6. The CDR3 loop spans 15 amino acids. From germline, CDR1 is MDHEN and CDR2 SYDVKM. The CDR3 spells CASTTTGVSNQPQHF. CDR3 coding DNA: TGTGCCAGCACTACAACAGGGGTTAGCAATCAGCCCCAGCATTTT.

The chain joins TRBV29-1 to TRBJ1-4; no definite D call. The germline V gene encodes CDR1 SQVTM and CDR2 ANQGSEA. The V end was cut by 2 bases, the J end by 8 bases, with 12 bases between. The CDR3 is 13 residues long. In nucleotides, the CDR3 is TGCAGCGTTGAAACCGGGATCGGGGAAAAACTGTTTTTT. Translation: CSVETGIGEKLFF.

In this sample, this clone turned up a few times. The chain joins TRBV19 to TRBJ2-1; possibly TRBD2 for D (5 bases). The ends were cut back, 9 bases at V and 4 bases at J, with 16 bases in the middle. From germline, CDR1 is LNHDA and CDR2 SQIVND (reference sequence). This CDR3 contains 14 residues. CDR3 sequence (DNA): TGTGCCAGCAAAAGGACTTCGGATTACAATGAGCAGTTCTTC. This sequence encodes CASKRTSDYNEQFF.